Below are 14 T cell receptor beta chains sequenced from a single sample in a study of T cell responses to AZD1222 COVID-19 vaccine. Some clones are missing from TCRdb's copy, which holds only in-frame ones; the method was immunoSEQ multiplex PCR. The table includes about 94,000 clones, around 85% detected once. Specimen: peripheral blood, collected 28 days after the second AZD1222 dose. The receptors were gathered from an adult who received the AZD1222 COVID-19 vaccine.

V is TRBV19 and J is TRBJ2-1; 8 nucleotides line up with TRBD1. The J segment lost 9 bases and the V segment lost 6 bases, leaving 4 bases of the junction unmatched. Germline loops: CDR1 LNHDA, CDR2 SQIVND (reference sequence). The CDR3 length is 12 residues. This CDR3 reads CASSQGAFEQFF. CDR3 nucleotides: TGTGCCAGTAGCCAGGGGGCGTTTGAGCAGTTCTTC.

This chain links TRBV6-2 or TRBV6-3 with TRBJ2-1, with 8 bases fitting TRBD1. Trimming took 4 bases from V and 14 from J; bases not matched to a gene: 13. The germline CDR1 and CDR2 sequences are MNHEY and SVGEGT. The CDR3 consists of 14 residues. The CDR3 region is CASSSPITGGREFF. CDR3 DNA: TGTGCCAGCAGTTCACCAATTACAGGGGGTAGGGAGTTCTTC.

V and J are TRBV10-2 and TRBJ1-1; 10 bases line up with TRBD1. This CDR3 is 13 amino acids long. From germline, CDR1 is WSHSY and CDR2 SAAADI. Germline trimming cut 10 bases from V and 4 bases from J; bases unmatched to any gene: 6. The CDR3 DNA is TGCGCCATCAGGGACAGGGGAGGCACTGAAGCTTTCTTT. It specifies CAIRDRGGTEAFF.

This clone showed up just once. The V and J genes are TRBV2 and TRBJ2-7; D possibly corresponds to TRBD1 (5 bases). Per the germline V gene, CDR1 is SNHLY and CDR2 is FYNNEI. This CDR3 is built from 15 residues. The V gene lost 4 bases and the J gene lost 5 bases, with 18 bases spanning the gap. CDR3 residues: CASSGAYDSSNEQYF. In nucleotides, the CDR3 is TGTGCCAGCAGTGGGGCTTATGACAGTAGCAACGAGCAGTACTTC.

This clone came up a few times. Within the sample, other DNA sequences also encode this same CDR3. CDR3 residues: CASYWGAWGQPQHF. As DNA, the CDR3 is TGTGCCAGTTACTGGGGGGCCTGGGGTCAGCCCCAGCATTTT. The V call is TRBV19, the J call TRBJ1-5, with a tentative D call TRBD1 (6 bases). The CDR3 spans 14 residues. CDR1 and CDR2 from the germline V gene are LNHDA and SQIVND (reference sequence). Trimming pared 8 bases from V and 6 bases from J, leaving 17 bases between.

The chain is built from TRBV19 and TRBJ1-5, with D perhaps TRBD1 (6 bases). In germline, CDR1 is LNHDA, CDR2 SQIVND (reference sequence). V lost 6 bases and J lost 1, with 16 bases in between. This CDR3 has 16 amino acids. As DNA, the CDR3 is TGTGCCAGTAGAGGGGGGGGGCCCCTCAGCAATCAGCCCCAGCATTTT. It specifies CASRGGGPLSNQPQHF.

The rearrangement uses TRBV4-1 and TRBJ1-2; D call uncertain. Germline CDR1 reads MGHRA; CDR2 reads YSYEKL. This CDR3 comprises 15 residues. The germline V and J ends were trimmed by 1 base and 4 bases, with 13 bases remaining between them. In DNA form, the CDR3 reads TGCGCCAGCAGCCAAGGTGGGCCTTCTATCTATGGCTACACCTTC. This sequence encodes CASSQGGPSIYGYTF.

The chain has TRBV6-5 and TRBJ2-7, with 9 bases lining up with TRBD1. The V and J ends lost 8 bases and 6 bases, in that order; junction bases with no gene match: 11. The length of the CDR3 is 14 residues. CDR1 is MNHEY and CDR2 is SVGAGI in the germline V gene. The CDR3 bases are TGTGCCAGCTGTCCCCCGGGACAGGGAGGCGAGCAGTACTTC. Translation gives CASCPPGQGGEQYF.

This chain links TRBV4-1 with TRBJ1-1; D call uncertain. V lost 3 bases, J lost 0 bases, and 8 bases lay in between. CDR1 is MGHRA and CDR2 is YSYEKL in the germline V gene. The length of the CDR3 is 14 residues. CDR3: CASSQAGLNTEAFF. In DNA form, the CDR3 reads TGCGCCAGCAGCCAGGCAGGCCTGAACACTGAAGCTTTCTTT.

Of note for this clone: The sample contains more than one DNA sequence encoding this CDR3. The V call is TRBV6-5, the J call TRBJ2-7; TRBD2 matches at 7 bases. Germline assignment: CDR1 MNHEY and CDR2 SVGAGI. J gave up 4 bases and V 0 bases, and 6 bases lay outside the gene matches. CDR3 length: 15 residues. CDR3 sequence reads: CASSYSPQGGYEQYF. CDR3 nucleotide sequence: TGTGCCAGCAGTTACTCCCCCCAGGGAGGGTACGAGCAGTACTTC.

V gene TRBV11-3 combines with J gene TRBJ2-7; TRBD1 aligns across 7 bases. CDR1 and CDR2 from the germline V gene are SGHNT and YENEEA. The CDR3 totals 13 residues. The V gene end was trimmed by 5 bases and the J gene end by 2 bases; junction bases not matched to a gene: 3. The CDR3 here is CASSRGQTYEQYF. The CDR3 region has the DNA TGTGCCAGCAGCCGGGGACAGACCTACGAGCAGTACTTC.

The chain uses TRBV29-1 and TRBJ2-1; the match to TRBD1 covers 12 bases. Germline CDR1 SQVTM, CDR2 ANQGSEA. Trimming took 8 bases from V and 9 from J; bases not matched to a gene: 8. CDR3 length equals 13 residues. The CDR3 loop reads CSFRGQGATEQFF. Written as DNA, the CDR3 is TGCAGCTTTAGGGGACAGGGGGCAACTGAGCAGTTCTTC.

The CDR3 DNA follows: TGCGCCAGCAGCCCAGAGGGGGAATCGAATGGCTACACCTTC. Amino acid sequence: CASSPEGESNGYTF. The chain recombines TRBV4-3 with TRBJ1-2; TRBD1 might be the D (6 bases). Germline V gene lookup returns CDR1 LGHNA and CDR2 YSLEER. The ends were cut back, 4 bases at V and 6 bases at J, with 15 bases in the middle. The CDR3 consists of 14 residues.

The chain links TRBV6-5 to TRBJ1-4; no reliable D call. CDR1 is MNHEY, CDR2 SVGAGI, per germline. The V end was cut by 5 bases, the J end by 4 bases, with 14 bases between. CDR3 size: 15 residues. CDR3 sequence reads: CASSPLGGNNEKLFF. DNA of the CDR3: TGTGCCAGCAGTCCTCTAGGCGGTAATAATGAAAAACTGTTTTTT.